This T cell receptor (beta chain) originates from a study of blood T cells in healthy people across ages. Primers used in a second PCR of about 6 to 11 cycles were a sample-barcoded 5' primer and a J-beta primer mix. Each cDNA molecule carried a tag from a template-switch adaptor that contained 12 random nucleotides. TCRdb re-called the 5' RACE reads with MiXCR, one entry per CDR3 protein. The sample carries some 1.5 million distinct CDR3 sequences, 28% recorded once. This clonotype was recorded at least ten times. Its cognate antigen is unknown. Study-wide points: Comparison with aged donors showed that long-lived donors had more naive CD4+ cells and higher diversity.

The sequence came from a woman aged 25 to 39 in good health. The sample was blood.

The CDR3 protein is CASSPTAAQETQYF. CDR3 DNA: TGTGCCAGCAGCCCGACCGCGGCTCAAGAGACCCAGTACTTC. V usage is TRBV7-2 and J usage is TRBJ2-5; D gene uncertain. Germline loops: CDR1 SGHTA, CDR2 FQGNSA. Trimming cost V 5 bases and J 2 bases, with 12 bases left between them. This CDR3 contains 14 residues.